This T cell receptor beta chain was documented in a study of T cell changes during pregnancy in multiple sclerosis. TCRdb's table, derived via immunoSEQ multiplex PCR, lists solely in-frame clones and lacks some. This sample has around 80,000 clones, with 92% found just once. This clone was observed once. The trim removed 0 bases at V and 9 bases at J, leaving 3 bases unmatched. CDR3 length: 14 residues. CDR1 and CDR2 from the germline V gene are MNHEY and SVGAGI. Sample: peripheral blood, taken before pregnancy. The receptor was derived from a female donor with multiple sclerosis, enrolled in a pregnancy study. V gene TRBV6-5 combines with J gene TRBJ2-7; 12 bases are shared with TRBD1. The CDR3 nucleotides read TGTGCCAGCAGTTACTCACCGGGACAGGGGGCGCAGTACTTC. Its protein is CASSYSPGQGAQYF.